This is a list of T cell receptor beta chains from one sample in a study of graft-versus-host responses after intestinal transplantation. TCRdb's table, derived via immunoSEQ multiplex PCR, lists solely in-frame clones and lacks some. The sample lists under 45,000 clones, 85% to 95% occurring once. The sequencing used PBMCs, collected less than 750 days after intestinal transplantation. The receptors stem from a human patient who received an intestinal transplant, so some T cells may come from the graft donor. Each CDR3 is given with its conserved first and last residue. The D gene is left open where the match is weak. Some rows have no size entry. The others give once, few or many, or a class for an expanded clone.

d_call j_call clone_size v_call cdr3_nt cdr3_aa
NA TRBJ2-3 NA TRBV10-1 TGCGCCAGCAGCCCCGGGACCACAATCCGGGAAGATACGCAGTATTTT CASSPGTTIREDTQYF
TRBD1 TRBJ1-1 NA TRBV27 TGTGCCAGCAGTTCGGGGTACGCGACAGGGACTGAAGCTTTCTTT CASSSGYATGTEAFF
NA TRBJ2-1 few TRBV5-4 TGTGCCAGCAGCCTAGTTCCTCAGCGGTCCCTCTCCTACAATGAGCAGTTCTTC CASSLVPQRSLSYNEQFF
NA TRBJ2-7 NA TRBV30 TGTGCCTGGAGTGGGACAGCCTACGAGCAGTACTTC CAWSGTAYEQYF
TRBD2 TRBJ2-1 once TRBV5-1 TGCGCCAGCCAATCGGGGGGTTCCTACAATGAGCAGTTCTTC CASQSGGSYNEQFF
NA TRBJ2-7 NA TRBV7-9 TGTGCCAGCAGCCGGGGACTGACGAACTCCTACGAGCAGTACTTC CASSRGLTNSYEQYF
TRBD1 TRBJ2-7 NA TRBV5-5 TGTGCCAGCAGCCGAAGACCGGGACAGACCCCCTACGAGCAGTACTTC CASSRRPGQTPYEQYF
NA TRBJ1-6 NA TRBV27 TGTGCCAGCAGGGGGGATGCCTCCTATAATTCACCCCTCCACTTT CASRGDASYNSPLHF
NA TRBJ2-3 NA TRBV6-5 TGTGCCAGCAGCTCAGGGCTTTCCACAGATACGCAGTATTTT CASSSGLSTDTQYF
NA TRBJ1-2 few TRBV28 TGTGCCAGCAGTTTTGTAGAGGGCCGTACCTATGGCTACACCTTC CASSFVEGRTYGYTF
TRBD1 TRBJ1-1 NA TRBV10-2 TGCGCCAGCAGTCCCGGACAGGGGGCAACTGAAGCTTTCTTT CASSPGQGATEAFF
NA TRBJ2-7 NA TRBV27 TGTGCCAGCAGTTTATCGTCCCGCTCCTACGAGCAGTACTTC CASSLSSRSYEQYF
NA TRBJ1-4 once TRBV19 TGTGCCAGTAGCGCAGGAGTAGGCGATGATAAAAAACTGTTTTTT CASSAGVGDDKKLFF
NA TRBJ2-4 NA TRBV6-6 TGTGCCAGCAGTTACTATGGCAAAAACATTCAGTACTTC CASSYYGKNIQYF
NA TRBJ2-5 NA TRBV18 TGTGCCAGCTCACTCCTAGGGGAAGAGACCCAGTACTTC CASSLLGEETQYF
TRBD2 TRBJ2-7 NA TRBV11-3 TGTGCCAGCAGTTGGGGGGGAACCAAATCCTACGAGCAGTACTTC CASSWGGTKSYEQYF
NA TRBJ2-2 once TRBV18 TGTGCCAGCTCACCACGGCCGGGACACCCGAACACCGGGGAGCTGTTTTTT CASSPRPGHPNTGELFF
TRBD2 TRBJ2-7 NA TRBV27 TGTGCCAGCAGTTTGTGGCTAGCGGGAAGCGAGCAGTACTTC CASSLWLAGSEQYF
TRBD2 TRBJ2-2 NA TRBV14 TGTGCCAGCAGCCAAGCGGAAGGGAGGGACGGGGAGCTGTTTTTT CASSQAEGRDGELFF